Shown below are 21 T cell receptor beta chains from a single sample sequenced in a study of cytomegalovirus exposure and HLA in healthy donors. The data were produced by immunoSEQ multiplex PCR, yet TCRdb's version contains in-frame clones alone and is incomplete. This table holds approximately 160,000 clones, approximately 96% found once. What was sequenced was PBMCs. These receptors came from a woman under 30 in good health and CMV-seronegative.

This clone was seen a single time. This sequence joins TRBV5-4 and TRBJ2-2; TRBD1 matches 7 bases. Germline V gene sequence: CDR1 SGHNT, CDR2 YYREEE (reference sequence). This CDR3 comprises 15 residues. The V and J ends lost 6 bases and 7 bases, in that order; junction bases with no gene match: 12. Here the CDR3 DNA reads TGTGCCAGCAAGGACAGGATCGGTATTGGCGGGGAGCTGTTTTTT. This translates into CASKDRIGIGGELFF.

DNA of the CDR3: TGCAGCGTTCGCACAGGGGGCGCCGCGGGCACTGAAGCTTTCTTT. Translated, it gives CSVRTGGAAGTEAFF. The chain joins TRBV29-1 to TRBJ1-1; 9 positions match TRBD1. Per the germline V gene, CDR1 is SQVTM and CDR2 is ANQGSEA. Trimming took 5 bases from V and 4 from J; bases not matched to a gene: 11. This CDR3 has 15 amino acids.

The V call is TRBV6-4, the J call TRBJ2-3, with D unresolved. V lost 5 bases to trimming and J lost 4 bases, with 10 bases between them. The germline CDR1 and CDR2 sequences are MRHNA and SNTAGT. This CDR3 has 13 amino acids. The CDR3 bases are TGTGCCAGCAGTCGCCGATTAGCAGATACGCAGTATTTT. Amino acid sequence: CASSRRLADTQYF.

The chain has TRBV6-5 and TRBJ1-2, with 8 bases aligning to TRBD1. This CDR3 comprises 15 residues. The V and J ends lost 5 bases and 7 bases, in that order; junction bases with no gene match: 12. Per the germline V gene, CDR1 is MNHEY and CDR2 is SVGAGI. The CDR3 is CASSSSLRGRGGYTF. The CDR3 DNA sequence: TGTGCCAGCAGTAGCAGCCTCAGGGGGCGAGGTGGCTACACCTTC.

The chain joins TRBV7-2 to TRBJ1-5; D uncertain. The V gene's germline CDR1 is SGHTA and CDR2 FQGNSA. The V gene lost 7 bases and the J gene lost 6 bases, with 16 bases spanning the gap. The CDR3 loop spans 14 amino acids. The CDR3 coding sequence is TGTGCCAGCACCCAGCGCGGTGGGAGTCAGCCCCAGCATTTT. It codes for CASTQRGGSQPQHF.

The chain is built from TRBV5-6 and TRBJ1-2; D is perhaps TRBD1 (5 bases). Per germline, CDR1 SGHDT and CDR2 YYEEEE. The CDR3 consists of 13 residues. The ends were cut back, 4 bases at V and 4 bases at J, with 11 bases in the middle. DNA for the CDR3: TGTGCCAGCAGCAACGACAGCATCTATGGCTACACCTTC. As protein: CASSNDSIYGYTF.

The J gene is TRBJ2-7, the V gene TRBV7-3; 8 positions agree with TRBD2. The CDR3 has 19 residues. Germline V lookup: CDR1 SGHTA, CDR2 FQGTGA. The V segment lost 1 base and the J segment 0 bases; nucleotides outside the gene matches: 14. The CDR3 here is CASSLNPGGAGGISYEQYF. In nucleotides, the CDR3 is TGTGCCAGCAGCTTAAACCCGGGGGGTGCGGGGGGAATCTCCTACGAGCAGTACTTC.

DNA for the CDR3: TGTGCCAGCAGCCCTAGAGTCCAGGGATTGAACACCGGGGAGCTGTTTTTT. It is translated as CASSPRVQGLNTGELFF. This sequence joins TRBV27 and TRBJ2-2, with D tentatively TRBD1 (5 bases). Germline V gene data show CDR1 as MNHEY and CDR2 as SMNVEV (reference sequence). The CDR3 has 17 residues. V lost 6 bases and J 1 base, leaving 18 bases between the germline ends.

This sequence joins TRBV4-3 and TRBJ2-3, with 9 bases fitting TRBD1. CDR1 and CDR2 (germline): LGHNA, YSLEER. CDR3 length: 15 amino acids. J lost 7 bases, V lost 0 bases, and 5 bases had no gene match. The CDR3 nucleotides are TGCGCCAGCAGCCAAGATAGGGACAGGGCATATACGCAGTATTTT. Its translation: CASSQDRDRAYTQYF.

The chain has TRBV5-1 and TRBJ2-5; 10 positions match TRBD2. CDR3 size: 15 residues. Germline lookup yields CDR1 SGHRS and CDR2 YFSETQ. Trimming took 4 bases from V and 7 from J; bases not matched to a gene: 10. CDR3 DNA sequence: TGCGCCAGCAGCCAGGACGGGACTAGCGAATGGACCCAGTACTTC. Translated, it gives CASSQDGTSEWTQYF.

V usage is TRBV5-1 and J usage is TRBJ2-3; 10 bases are a match to TRBD1. Germline values: CDR1 SGHRS, CDR2 YFSETQ. The CDR3 sequence is 14 residues long. The V segment lost 1 base and the J segment 6 bases; nucleotides outside the gene matches: 2. This CDR3 is CASSLRGQGDTQYF. CDR3 nucleotide sequence: TGCGCCAGCAGCTTGAGGGGACAGGGGGATACGCAGTATTTT.

The rearrangement links TRBV6-1 to TRBJ1-2; TRBD1 is a possible D gene (5 bases). This CDR3 has 16 amino acids. V lost 2 bases to trimming and J lost 2 bases, with 15 bases between them. Germline V gene sequence: CDR1 MNHNS, CDR2 SASEGT. The CDR3 bases are TGTGCCAGCAGTGAACCGCGCGGGGGTGGGAACTATGGCTACACCTTC. Translation gives CASSEPRGGGNYGYTF.

This clone was seen only once. V is TRBV5-1 and J is TRBJ1-6; possible D gene TRBD1, 6 bases. This CDR3 spans 14 amino acids. Trimming shortened V by 2 bases and J by 6 bases, and 9 bases separated the two germline ends. Germline V gene lookup returns CDR1 SGHRS and CDR2 YFSETQ. CDR3 sequence: CASSLQGPNSPLHF. The CDR3 DNA reads TGCGCCAGCAGCTTACAGGGACCTAATTCACCCCTCCACTTT.

The chain employs TRBV7-2 and TRBJ2-4; D remains unclear. There are 14 residues in the CDR3. V lost 4 bases and J lost 1, with 8 bases in between. CDR1 is SGHTA, CDR2 FQGNSA, per germline. In nucleotides, the CDR3 is TGTGCCAGCAGCTCCTCCCCCGCCAAAAACATTCAGTACTTC. Amino acids: CASSSSPAKNIQYF.

This clone was seen once. The chain combines TRBV5-4 with TRBJ2-3; 10 nucleotides align to TRBD1. The CDR3 consists of 14 residues. CDR1 is SGHNT and CDR2 is YYREEE in the germline V gene (reference sequence). J lost 9 bases, V lost 9 bases, and 13 bases had no gene match. This chain's CDR3 is CAIPGQGRSGTQYF. CDR3 nucleotides: TGTGCCATTCCGGGACAGGGGAGAAGCGGGACGCAGTATTTT.

This rearrangement joins TRBV6-6 to TRBJ1-4, with a possible D match to TRBD1 (5 bases). Germline CDR1 reads MNHNY; CDR2 reads SVGAGI (reference sequence). CDR3 length: 14 residues. With 6 bases removed from V and 0 bases from J, the gap between germline ends came to 8 bases. The DNA of the CDR3 is TGTGCCAGCAGGACAGATGCAACTAATGAAAAACTGTTTTTT. Protein sequence: CASRTDATNEKLFF.

The CDR3 reads CASSFTVHYGYTF. The DNA for the CDR3 is TGTGCCAGCAGTTTTACAGTGCACTATGGCTACACCTTC. The V gene is TRBV6-5, the J gene TRBJ1-2; the D is unclear. Germline lookup yields CDR1 MNHEY and CDR2 SVGAGI. The CDR3 is 13 residues long. Between the trimmed V and J ends, which lost 4 bases and 3 bases, there was a span of 9 bases.

The chain is built from TRBV6-5 and TRBJ2-3; 7 bases align to TRBD2. The CDR3 loop spans 15 amino acids. Germline CDR1 is MNHEY and CDR2 is SVGAGI. Unmatched junction bases numbered 9, after V lost 6 bases and J lost 3 bases. The CDR3 here is CASRRGIQGTDTQYF. The CDR3 nucleotides read TGTGCCAGCAGGCGGGGGATCCAAGGGACAGATACGCAGTATTTT.

V and J are TRBV19 and TRBJ2-3; D unclear. The germline gives CDR1 LNHDA, CDR2 SQIVND (reference sequence). With 3 bases removed from V and 1 base from J, the gap between germline ends came to 8 bases. This CDR3 contains 14 residues. The CDR3 DNA is TGTGCCAGTAGTATCGACCGGGGCACAGATACGCAGTATTTT. Its translation: CASSIDRGTDTQYF.

The genes are TRBV23-1 and TRBJ1-5; no firm D call. TRBV23-1 counts as an open reading frame of uncertain function. This CDR3 comprises 14 residues. The V gene lost 0 bases and the J gene lost 6 bases, with 9 bases spanning the gap. The CDR3 region has the DNA TGCGCCAGCAGTCAATCTCACAGTTGTCAGCCCCAGCATTTT. Protein product: CASSQSHSCQPQHF.

V and J are TRBV27 and TRBJ1-1; the D is unclear. The germline CDR1 and CDR2 sequences are MNHEY and SMNVEV (reference sequence). The CDR3 contains 14 residues. V shed 0 bases and J shed 2 bases, with 7 bases lying between them. This CDR3 is CASSLSGSNTEAFF. CDR3 nucleotide sequence: TGTGCCAGCAGTTTATCAGGTAGCAACACTGAAGCTTTCTTT.